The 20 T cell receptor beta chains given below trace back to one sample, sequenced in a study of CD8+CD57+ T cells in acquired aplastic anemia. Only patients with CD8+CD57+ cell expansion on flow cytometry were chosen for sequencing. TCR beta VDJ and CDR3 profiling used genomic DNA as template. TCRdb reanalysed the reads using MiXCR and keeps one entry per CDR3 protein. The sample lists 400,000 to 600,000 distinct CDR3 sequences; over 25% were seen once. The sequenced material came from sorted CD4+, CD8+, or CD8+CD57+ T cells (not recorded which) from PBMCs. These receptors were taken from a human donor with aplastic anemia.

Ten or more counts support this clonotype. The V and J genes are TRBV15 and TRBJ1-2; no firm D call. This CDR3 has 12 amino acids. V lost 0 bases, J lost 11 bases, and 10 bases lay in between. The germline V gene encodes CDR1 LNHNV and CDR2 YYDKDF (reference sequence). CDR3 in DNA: TGTGCCACCAGCAGAGATCAGGAGGGTTACACCTTC. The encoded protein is CATSRDQEGYTF.

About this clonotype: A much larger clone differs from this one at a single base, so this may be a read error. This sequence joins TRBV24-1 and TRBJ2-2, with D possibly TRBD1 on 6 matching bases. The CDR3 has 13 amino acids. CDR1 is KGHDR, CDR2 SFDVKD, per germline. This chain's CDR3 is CATSFRDTGELLF. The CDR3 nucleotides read TGTGCCACCAGTTTCCGGGACACCGGGGAGCTGCTTTTT.

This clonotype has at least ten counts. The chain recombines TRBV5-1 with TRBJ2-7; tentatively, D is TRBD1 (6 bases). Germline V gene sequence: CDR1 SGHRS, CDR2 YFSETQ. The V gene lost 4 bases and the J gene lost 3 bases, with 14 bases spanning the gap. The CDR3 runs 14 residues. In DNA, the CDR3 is TGCGCCAGCAGCACCGAACAGGGATACTACGAGCAGTACTTC. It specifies CASSTEQGYYEQYF. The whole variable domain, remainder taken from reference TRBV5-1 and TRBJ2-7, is KAGVTQTPRYLIKTRGQQVTLSCSPISGHRSVSWYQQTPGQGLQFLFEYFSETQRNKGNFPGRFSGRQFSNSRSEMNVSTLELGDSALYLCASSTEQGYYEQYFGPGTRLTVT.

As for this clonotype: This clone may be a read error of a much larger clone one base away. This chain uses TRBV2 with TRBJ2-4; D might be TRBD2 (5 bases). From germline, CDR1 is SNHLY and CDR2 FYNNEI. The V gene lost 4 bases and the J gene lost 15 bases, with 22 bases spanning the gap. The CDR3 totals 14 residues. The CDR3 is CASSGESGTLSRYF. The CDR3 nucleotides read TGTGCCAGCAGTGGAGAGTCGGGAACCCTTTCTCGGTACTTC.

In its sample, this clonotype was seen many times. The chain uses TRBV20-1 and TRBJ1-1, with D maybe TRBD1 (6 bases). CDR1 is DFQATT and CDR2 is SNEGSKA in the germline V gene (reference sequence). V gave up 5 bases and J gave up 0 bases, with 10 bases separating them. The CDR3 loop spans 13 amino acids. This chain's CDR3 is CSAAGTLNTEAFF. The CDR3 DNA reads TGCAGTGCTGCCGGGACACTGAACACTGAAGCTTTCTTT.

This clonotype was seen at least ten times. The CDR3 sequence is CATSFSNYGYTF. Here the CDR3 DNA reads TGTGCCACCAGTTTTTCTAACTATGGCTACACCTTC. This chain links TRBV24-1 with TRBJ1-2; no clear D. The CDR3 totals 12 residues. Trimming shortened V by 6 bases and J by 0 bases, and 4 bases separated the two germline ends. The germline gives CDR1 KGHDR, CDR2 SFDVKD.

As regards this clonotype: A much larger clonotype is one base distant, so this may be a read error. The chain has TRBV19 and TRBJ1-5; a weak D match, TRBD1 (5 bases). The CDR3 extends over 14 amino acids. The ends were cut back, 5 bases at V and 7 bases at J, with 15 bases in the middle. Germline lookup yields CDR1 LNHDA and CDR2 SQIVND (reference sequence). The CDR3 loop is CASSVPWGFQPQHF. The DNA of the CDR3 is TGTGCCAGTAGTGTCCCTTGGGGGTTCCAGCCCCAGCATTTT.

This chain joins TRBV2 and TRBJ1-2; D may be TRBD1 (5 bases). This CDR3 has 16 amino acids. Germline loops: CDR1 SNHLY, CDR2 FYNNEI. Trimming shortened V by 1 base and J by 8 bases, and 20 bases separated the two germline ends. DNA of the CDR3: TGTGCCAGCAGTGAAGGAGTCAGCGGGGGTATGACGGGCTACACCTTC. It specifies CASSEGVSGGMTGYTF.

Written as DNA, the CDR3 is TGTGCCAGCGGTATAGGTAATCAGCCCCAGCATTTT. This translates into CASGIGNQPQHF. J is TRBJ1-5 and V is TRBV7-3; the D is unclear. Germline V gene data show CDR1 as SGHTA and CDR2 as FQGTGA. The CDR3 has 12 residues. The V end was cut by 8 bases, the J end by 4 bases, with 9 bases between.

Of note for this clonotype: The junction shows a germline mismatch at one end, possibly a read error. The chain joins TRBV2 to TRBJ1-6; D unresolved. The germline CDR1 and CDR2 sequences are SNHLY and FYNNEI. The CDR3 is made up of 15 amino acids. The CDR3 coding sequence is TGTGCCAGCAGCCCCAACGGCCTGCGGAATTCATCCCTCCACTTT. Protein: CASSPNGLRNSSLHF.

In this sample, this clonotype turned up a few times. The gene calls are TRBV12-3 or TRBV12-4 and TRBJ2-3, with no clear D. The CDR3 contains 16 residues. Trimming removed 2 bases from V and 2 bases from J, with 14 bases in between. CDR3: CASSLLAVSVTDTQYF. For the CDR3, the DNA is TGTGCCAGCAGTTTACTCGCGGTCTCGGTCACAGATACGCAGTATTTT.

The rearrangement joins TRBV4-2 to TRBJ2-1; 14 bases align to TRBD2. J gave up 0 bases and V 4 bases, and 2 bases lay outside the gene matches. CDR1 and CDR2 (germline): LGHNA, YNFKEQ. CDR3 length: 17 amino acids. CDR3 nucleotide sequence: TGTGCCAGCAGCCGACTAGCGGGGGGGGGCTCCTACAATGAGCAGTTCTTC. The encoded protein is CASSRLAGGGSYNEQFF.

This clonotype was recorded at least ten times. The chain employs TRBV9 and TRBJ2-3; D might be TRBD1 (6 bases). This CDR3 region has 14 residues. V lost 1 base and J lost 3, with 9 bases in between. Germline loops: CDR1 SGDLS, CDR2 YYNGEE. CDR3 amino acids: CASSVTGLTDTQYF. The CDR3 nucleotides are TGTGCCAGCAGCGTAACAGGGTTGACAGATACGCAGTATTTT. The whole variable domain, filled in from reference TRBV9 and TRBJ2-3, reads DSGVTQTPKHLITATGQRVTLRCSPRSGDLSVYWYQQSLDQGLQFLIQYYNGEERAKGNILERFSAQQFPDLHSELNLSSLELGDSALYFCASSVTGLTDTQYFGPGTRLTVL.

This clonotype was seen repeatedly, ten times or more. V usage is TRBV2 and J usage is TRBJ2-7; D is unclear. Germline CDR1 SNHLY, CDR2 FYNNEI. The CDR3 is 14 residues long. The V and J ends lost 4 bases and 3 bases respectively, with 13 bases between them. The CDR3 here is CASSGYVKDYEQYF. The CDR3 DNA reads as TGTGCCAGCAGTGGTTACGTGAAAGACTACGAGCAGTACTTC.

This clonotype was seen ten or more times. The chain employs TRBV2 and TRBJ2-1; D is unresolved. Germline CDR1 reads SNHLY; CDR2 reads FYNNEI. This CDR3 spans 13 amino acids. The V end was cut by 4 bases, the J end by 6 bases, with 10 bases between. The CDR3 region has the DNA TGTGCCAGCAGTGCTCGATTGATCAATGAGCAGTTCTTC. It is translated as CASSARLINEQFF.

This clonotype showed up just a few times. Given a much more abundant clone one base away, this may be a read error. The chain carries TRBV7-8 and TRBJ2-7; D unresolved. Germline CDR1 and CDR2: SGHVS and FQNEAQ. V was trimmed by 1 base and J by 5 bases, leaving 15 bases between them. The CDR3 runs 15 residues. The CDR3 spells CASSLVGSDYHEQYF. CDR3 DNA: TGTGCCAGCAGCTTAGTCGGGTCGGATTACCACGAGCAGTACTTC.

CDR3 in DNA: TGCGCCAGCAGCTCTCGACTAGCGGGAGGCGTAGGCGGGGAGCTGTTTTTT. It yields the protein CASSSRLAGGVGGELFF. V and J are TRBV5-1 and TRBJ2-2; 13 positions agree with TRBD2. With V trimmed by 3 bases and J by 7 bases, 9 bases remained unmatched. The germline V gene encodes CDR1 SGHRS and CDR2 YFSETQ. CDR3 length equals 17 residues.

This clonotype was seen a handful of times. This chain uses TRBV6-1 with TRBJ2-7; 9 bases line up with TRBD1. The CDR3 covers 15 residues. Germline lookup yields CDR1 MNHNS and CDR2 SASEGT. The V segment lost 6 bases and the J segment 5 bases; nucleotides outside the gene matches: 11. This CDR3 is CASRPGTGQLHEQYF. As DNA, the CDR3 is TGTGCCAGCAGACCCGGGACAGGGCAACTCCACGAGCAGTACTTC.

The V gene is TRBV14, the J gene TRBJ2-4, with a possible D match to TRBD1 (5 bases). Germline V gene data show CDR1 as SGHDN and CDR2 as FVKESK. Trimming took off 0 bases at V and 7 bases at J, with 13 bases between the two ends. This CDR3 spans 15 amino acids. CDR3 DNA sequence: TGTGCCAGCAGCCAAGATGGTCTCAGGGCCAACATTCAGTACTTC. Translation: CASSQDGLRANIQYF.

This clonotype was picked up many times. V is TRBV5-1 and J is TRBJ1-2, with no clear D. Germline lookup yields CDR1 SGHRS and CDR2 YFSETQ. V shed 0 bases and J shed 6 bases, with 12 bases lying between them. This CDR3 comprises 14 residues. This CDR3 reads CASSLALGSDGYTF. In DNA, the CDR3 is TGCGCCAGCAGCTTGGCCTTAGGGTCAGATGGCTACACCTTC.